This TCR beta chain was recorded in a study of OX40 agonist ivuxolimab in advanced cancers. Sequenced by immunoSEQ multiplex PCR; TCRdb stores in-frame clones only, minus some. This table holds 30,000 to 40,000 clones, around 84% found once. This CDR3 region has 12 residues. The germline CDR1 and CDR2 sequences are SQVTM and ANQGSEA. V was pared by 4 bases and J by 4 bases, with 10 bases between. The rearrangement joins TRBV29-1 to TRBJ1-2; D gene unclear. Sequencing used CD4+ or CD8+ T cells sorted from blood, obtained in a trial of the OX40 agonist ivuxolimab. The receptor's source is an adult with an advanced solid tumor such as melanoma, head and neck, liver or kidney cancer. Here the CDR3 DNA reads TGCAGCGTTGCACGCGGCGTCTATGGCTACACCTTC. It encodes CSVARGVYGYTF.